These 8 T cell receptor beta chains came from one sample sequenced in a study of T cell changes during pregnancy in multiple sclerosis. Repertoires were generated with immunoSEQ multiplex PCR, while TCRdb's copy carries only in-frame clones and drops some. The table lists roughly 46,000 clones, 80% to 85% of them singletons. Specimen: CD4+ T cells from peripheral blood mononuclear cells, collected before pregnancy. The source of these receptors is a female donor with multiple sclerosis, enrolled in a pregnancy study.

The V gene is TRBV4-3, the J gene TRBJ1-4, with D hard to call. The CDR3 runs 13 residues. Germline values: CDR1 LGHNA, CDR2 YSLEER. The germline V and J ends were trimmed by 3 bases and 10 bases, with 12 bases remaining between them. The CDR3 DNA sequence: TGCGCCAGCAGCCAGGGAGAAGTGGGAAAACTGTTTTTT. This gives the protein CASSQGEVGKLFF.

This clone was picked up one time. V is TRBV9 and J is TRBJ2-7; 7 positions agree with TRBD1. J lost 0 bases, V lost 0 bases, and 3 bases had no gene match. There are 15 residues in the CDR3. Germline V gene lookup returns CDR1 SGDLS and CDR2 YYNGEE. CDR3 loop: CASSVEGGRSYEQYF. The CDR3, as DNA: TGTGCCAGCAGCGTAGAAGGGGGCCGCTCCTACGAGCAGTACTTC.

This rearrangement joins TRBV5-5 to TRBJ1-1; the D gene is possibly TRBD1 (5 bases). The V end was cut by 4 bases, the J end by 3 bases, with 16 bases between. Germline loops: CDR1 SGHKS, CDR2 YYEKEE (reference sequence). This CDR3 spans 15 amino acids. This CDR3 reads CASSTPSRGDTEAFF. The CDR3 DNA reads as TGTGCCAGCAGCACCCCGTCACGGGGGGACACTGAAGCTTTCTTT.

The gene calls are TRBV6-1 and TRBJ2-2, with 7 bases fitting TRBD1. J gave up 6 bases and V 5 bases, and 3 bases lay outside the gene matches. The CDR3 extends over 13 amino acids. Per germline, CDR1 MNHNS and CDR2 SASEGT. The CDR3: CASSRQGAGELFF. Here the CDR3 DNA reads TGTGCCAGCAGTCGTCAGGGGGCCGGGGAGCTGTTTTTT.

This chain uses TRBV18 with TRBJ2-1; possible D gene TRBD2, 5 bases. Germline V gene data show CDR1 as KGHSH and CDR2 as LQKENI. With 5 bases removed from V and 8 bases from J, the gap between germline ends came to 19 bases. The CDR3 length is 15 residues. In DNA form, the CDR3 reads TGTGCCAGCTCAATCCGATCCCAGCTCGGGGATGAGCAGTTCTTC. Its translation: CASSIRSQLGDEQFF.

This clone appeared a few times. The chain carries TRBV5-6 and TRBJ2-1; 10 positions match TRBD2. The junction had 11 bases not matched to a gene; V was cut back by 4 bases and J by 7 bases. Germline CDR1 SGHDT, CDR2 YYEEEE. This CDR3 has 16 residues. CDR3 residues: CASSQLGTSALNEQFF. Here the CDR3 DNA reads TGTGCCAGCAGCCAGCTGGGGACTAGCGCCCTAAATGAGCAGTTCTTC. The full variable domain, with the rest looked up from reference TRBV5-6 and TRBJ2-1, is DAGVTQSPTHLIKTRGQQVTLRCSPKSGHDTVSWYQQALGQGPQFIFQYYEEEERQRGNFPDRFSGHQFPNYSSELNVNALLLGDSALYLCASSQLGTSALNEQFFGPGTRLTVL.

This chain joins TRBV6-5 and TRBJ1-2, with a tentative D call TRBD1 (6 bases). With 5 bases removed from V and 2 bases from J, the gap between germline ends came to 9 bases. Germline assignment: CDR1 MNHEY and CDR2 SVGAGI. CDR3 length: 13 residues. The CDR3 loop reads CASSLDRNYGYTF. CDR3 nucleotide sequence: TGTGCCAGCAGTCTTGACAGGAACTATGGCTACACCTTC.

The rearrangement links TRBV10-3 to TRBJ2-1, with 7 nucleotides matching TRBD1. J gave up 8 bases and V 10 bases, and 11 bases lay outside the gene matches. Per the germline V gene, CDR1 is ENHRY and CDR2 is SYGVKD. The CDR3 loop spans 13 amino acids. The CDR3 sequence is CATFSPGQYEQFF. CDR3 DNA: TGTGCCACTTTCTCTCCGGGACAGTATGAGCAGTTCTTC.